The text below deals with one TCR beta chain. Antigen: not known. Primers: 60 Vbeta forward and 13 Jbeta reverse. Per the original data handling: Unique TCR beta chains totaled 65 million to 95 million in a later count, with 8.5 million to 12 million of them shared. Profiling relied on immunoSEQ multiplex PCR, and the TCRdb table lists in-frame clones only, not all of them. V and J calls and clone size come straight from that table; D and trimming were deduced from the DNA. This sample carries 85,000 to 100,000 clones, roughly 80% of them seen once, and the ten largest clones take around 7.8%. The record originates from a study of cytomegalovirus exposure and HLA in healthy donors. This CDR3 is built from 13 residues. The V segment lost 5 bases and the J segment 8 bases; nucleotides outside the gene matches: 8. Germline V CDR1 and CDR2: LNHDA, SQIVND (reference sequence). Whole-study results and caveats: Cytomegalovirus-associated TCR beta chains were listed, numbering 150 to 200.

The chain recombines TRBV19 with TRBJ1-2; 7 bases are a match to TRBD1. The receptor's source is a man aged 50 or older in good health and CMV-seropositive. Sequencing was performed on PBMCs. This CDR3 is CASSADRVGGYTF. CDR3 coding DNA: TGTGCCAGTAGTGCAGACAGGGTTGGCGGCTACACCTTC.